The next 29 T cell receptor beta chains were all read from a single sample in a study of T-cell reconstitution after alpha-beta-depleted transplantation in children. Unique molecular identifiers were incorporated into the prepared TCRbeta library. TCRdb called the PCR reads again in MiXCR, with one record for every CDR3 protein. Of around 200,000 distinct CDR3 sequences listed, about a tenth were seen once; the top ten hold about 28%. The source was PBMCs, collected before TCRalphabeta/CD19-depleted stem cell transplant. The source of these receptors is a child younger than two with acute myeloid leukemia, due to receive a stem cell transplant.

This clonotype was observed at least ten times. This sequence joins TRBV5-4 and TRBJ2-7; D is undetermined. V was clipped by 6 bases and J by 4 bases, with 17 bases between them. Germline V CDR1 and CDR2: SGHNT, YYREEE (reference sequence). The CDR3 is 14 residues long. The DNA of the CDR3 is TGTGCCAGCACCAACCGCTCCCGGTCATACGAGCAGTACTTC. As protein: CASTNRSRSYEQYF.

In regard to this clonotype: A much larger clone differs from this one at a single base, so this may be a read error. The chain has TRBV27 and TRBJ2-3, with 10 bases that match TRBD1. This CDR3 has 14 residues. Per germline, CDR1 MNHEY and CDR2 SMNVEV (reference sequence). The CDR3 reads CANSHGTGEDTQYF. For the CDR3, the DNA is TGTGCCAACAGTCACGGGACAGGGGAAGATACGCAGTATTTT.

This clonotype came up many times. The rearrangement links TRBV12-3 or TRBV12-4 to TRBJ1-4; no firm D call. The V gene lost 4 bases and the J gene lost 4 bases, with 4 bases spanning the gap. The CDR3 loop spans 12 amino acids. CDR3 in amino acids: CASSWINEKLFF. Here the CDR3 DNA reads TGTGCCAGCAGTTGGATTAATGAAAAACTGTTTTTT.

Relative to its sample, this clonotype is medium-sized. This chain uses TRBV7-6 with TRBJ2-1; TRBD1 or TRBD2 may be the D gene (5 bases each). This CDR3 is 15 amino acids long. CDR1 is SGHVS, CDR2 FNYEAQ, per germline. V shed 1 base and J shed 9 bases, with 16 bases lying between them. The CDR3 DNA sequence: TGTGCCAGCAGCTTAGACCTGGGGGATTGGTGTGAGCAGTTCTTC. It codes for CASSLDLGDWCEQFF.

This clonotype was seen many times. The V call is TRBV6-7, the J call TRBJ1-5; unclear D gene. TRBV6-7 is known as an ORF, though its function is uncertain. The CDR3 length is 15 residues. The V end lost 6 bases, the J end lost 6 bases, and 18 bases lay between the germline ends. This chain's CDR3 is CASSAGPARAQPQHF. The CDR3 DNA reads TGTGCCAGCAGCGCCGGACCGGCCCGGGCTCAGCCCCAGCATTTT.

This clonotype has a count of ten or more. V is TRBV6-2 or TRBV6-3 and J is TRBJ1-1; D ambiguous. In germline, CDR1 is MNHEY, CDR2 SVGEGT. Trimming pared 4 bases from V and 5 bases from J, leaving 14 bases between. The CDR3 totals 14 residues. The CDR3 protein is CASSFRPKSTEAFF. CDR3 nucleotides: TGTGCCAGCAGTTTTAGACCGAAAAGTACTGAAGCTTTCTTT.

The genes are TRBV5-1 and TRBJ2-3, with 9 bases matching TRBD2. Germline CDR1 and CDR2: SGHRS and YFSETQ. The CDR3 runs 15 residues. V lost 4 bases, J lost 5 bases, and 8 bases stayed unmatched. The CDR3 loop is CASSGGLAGKDTQYF. The CDR3 coding sequence is TGCGCCAGCAGCGGGGGGCTAGCGGGAAAAGATACGCAGTATTTT.

This clonotype was found many times. The chain joins TRBV4-2 to TRBJ2-7, with D maybe TRBD2 (6 bases). V lost 0 bases and J lost 4, with 13 bases in between. This CDR3 region has 15 residues. The V gene's germline CDR1 is LGHNA and CDR2 YNFKEQ. The CDR3 region has the DNA TGTGCCAGCAGCCAAGATTCCCGCGCGGGGTACGAGCAGTACTTC. Protein product: CASSQDSRAGYEQYF.

This clonotype was recorded at least ten times. This chain joins TRBV7-9 and TRBJ1-2; D gene ambiguous. There are 12 residues in the CDR3. The germline gives CDR1 SEHNR, CDR2 FQNEAQ (reference sequence). With 2 bases removed from V and 8 bases from J, the gap between germline ends came to 9 bases. The CDR3 coding sequence is TGTGCCAGCAGCTTACCTCTCGGGGGCTACACCTTC. Translation gives CASSLPLGGYTF.

The CDR3 spells CRGPAPGRETQYF. CDR3 sequence (DNA): TGCAGGGGCCCGGCGCCGGGAAGAGAGACCCAGTACTTC. The chain uses TRBV20-1 and TRBJ2-5; tentatively, D is TRBD2 (5 bases). Germline V lookup: CDR1 DFQATT, CDR2 SNEGSKA (reference sequence). The CDR3 loop spans 13 amino acids.

This clonotype was seen a handful of times. The chain employs TRBV24-1 and TRBJ2-5, with 12 bases fitting TRBD2. In germline, CDR1 is KGHDR, CDR2 SFDVKD. J was trimmed by 0 bases and V by 4 bases; bases with no gene match: 8. The length of the CDR3 is 18 residues. CDR3 bases: TGTGCCACCAGTGAGCGACTAGCGGGGGCCCCGTACCAAGAGACCCAGTACTTC. Protein sequence: CATSERLAGAPYQETQYF.

This clonotype was picked up many times. V is TRBV12-3 or TRBV12-4 and J is TRBJ1-1, with a weak D call TRBD1 (5 bases). This CDR3 contains 12 residues. The ends were cut back, 6 bases at V and 8 bases at J, with 13 bases in the middle. The CDR3 DNA reads as TGTGCCAGCAGCCTGGACATACTCGAAGCTTTCTTT. Its protein is CASSLDILEAFF.

In its sample, this clonotype was seen many times. The chain recombines TRBV7-2 with TRBJ2-3, with 8 bases lining up with TRBD2. The CDR3 spans 15 residues. After removal of 2 bases from V and 4 bases from J, the junction contained 5 bases not matched to a gene. CDR1 is SGHTA and CDR2 is FQGNSA in the germline V gene. The CDR3, as DNA: TGTGCCAGCAGCTTAAGAGCGGGAGTCGCAGATACGCAGTATTTT. Its protein is CASSLRAGVADTQYF.

This clonotype was observed many times. The chain is built from TRBV14 and TRBJ2-7; D ambiguous. Trimming took off 0 bases at V and 6 bases at J, with 9 bases between the two ends. The CDR3 has 13 residues. Germline V CDR1 and CDR2: SGHDN, FVKESK. The CDR3 is CASSQDLGIEQYF. The CDR3, as DNA: TGTGCCAGCAGCCAAGATTTAGGAATCGAGCAGTACTTC.

This clonotype was recorded many times. The chain joins TRBV2 to TRBJ2-1; no clear D gene. Germline V lookup: CDR1 SNHLY, CDR2 FYNNEI. This CDR3 has 15 amino acids. The V and J ends lost 4 bases and 0 bases respectively, with 10 bases between them. CDR3 bases: TGTGCCAGCAGTGCGCATAGCCGCTCCTACAATGAGCAGTTCTTC. It is translated as CASSAHSRSYNEQFF. The whole variable domain, remainder taken from reference TRBV2 and TRBJ2-1, is EPEVTQTPSHQVTQMGQEVILRCVPISNHLYFYWYRQILGQKVEFLVSFYNNEISEKSEIFDDQFSVERPDGSNFTLKIRSTKLEDSAMYFCASSAHSRSYNEQFFGPGTRLTVL.

This clonotype showed up many times. The chain is built from TRBV5-1 and TRBJ2-1; 10 nucleotides agree with TRBD2. Germline lookup yields CDR1 SGHRS and CDR2 YFSETQ. The CDR3 contains 20 residues. Trimming cost V 2 bases and J 8 bases; bases outside gene matches: 22. CDR3 bases: TGCGCCAGCAGCTTTAAGGCTAGCGGGAGAGAGTATTTCATGGTGCATGAGCAGTTCTTC. The encoded protein is CASSFKASGREYFMVHEQFF.

This clonotype occurred many times. This sequence joins TRBV7-2 and TRBJ2-3; D possibly corresponds to TRBD1 (5 bases). V lost 2 bases, J lost 0 bases, and 9 bases lay in between. From germline, CDR1 is SGHTA and CDR2 FQGNSA. The CDR3 consists of 15 residues. The CDR3 region is CASSLRGHSTDTQYF. The CDR3 DNA reads TGTGCCAGCAGCTTAAGGGGTCACAGCACAGATACGCAGTATTTT. Supplemented by reference TRBV7-2 and TRBJ2-3, the full variable domain reads GAGVSQSPSNKVTEKGKDVELRCDPISGHTALYWYRQSLGQGLEFLIYFQGNSAPDKSGLPSDRFSAERTGGSVSTLTIQRTQQEDSAVYLCASSLRGHSTDTQYFGPGTRLTVL.

About this clonotype itself: Its ends do not fully match the called genes, so a read error is possible. The rearrangement joins TRBV7-2 to TRBJ2-5; D gene ambiguous. CDR3 size: 13 residues. The germline CDR1 and CDR2 sequences are SGHTA and FQGNSA. The CDR3 sequence is CANSLVVEETQYF. Here the CDR3 DNA reads TGTGCCAACAGCTTAGTTGTGGAAGAGACCCAGTACTTC.

Comments on this clonotype: A much larger clone differs by one base, so this may be a read error. V gene TRBV6-2 or TRBV6-3 combines with J gene TRBJ2-1; 7 positions match TRBD2. From germline, CDR1 is MNHEY and CDR2 SVGEGT. Unmatched junction bases numbered 17, after V lost 6 bases and J lost 0 bases. CDR3 length equals 19 residues. The CDR3 reads CASRPQGGLVMSSYNEQFF. CDR3 nucleotide sequence: TGTGCCAGCAGACCTCAGGGTGGACTAGTGATGAGCTCCTACAATGAGCAGTTCTTC.

Many counts were recorded for this clonotype. The J gene is TRBJ2-7, the V gene TRBV18; D may be TRBD2 (5 bases). V lost 3 bases, J lost 6 bases, and 18 bases lay in between. The CDR3 spans 15 residues. In germline, CDR1 is KGHSH, CDR2 LQKENI. This chain's CDR3 is CASSPPRGKRAEQYF. CDR3 DNA: TGTGCCAGCTCACCGCCCCGGGGAAAGCGTGCCGAGCAGTACTTC.

This clonotype was seen ten or more times. This chain joins TRBV24-1 and TRBJ1-2, with 8 positions matching TRBD1. Germline V gene sequence: CDR1 KGHDR, CDR2 SFDVKD. This CDR3 comprises 14 residues. V was pared by 3 bases and J by 7 bases, with 6 bases of the junction left unmatched. CDR3 residues: CATSDRQGIRGYTF. CDR3 sequence (DNA): TGTGCCACCAGTGATCGACAGGGGATACGTGGCTACACCTTC.

This clonotype was counted ten times or more. The chain joins TRBV5-1 to TRBJ2-6; 9 bases are a match to TRBD1. Germline CDR1 SGHRS, CDR2 YFSETQ. Trimming at V came to 5 bases and at J to 0 bases, leaving 6 bases not matched to a gene. The CDR3 sequence is 17 residues long. The CDR3 DNA sequence: TGCGCCAGCAGACGGGACAGGGATAGCTCTGGGGCCAACGTCCTGACTTTC. It yields the protein CASRRDRDSSGANVLTF.

This clonotype came up many times. This sequence joins TRBV12-3 or TRBV12-4 and TRBJ1-4; TRBD1 is a possible D gene (6 bases). The CDR3 consists of 15 residues. Trimming pared 3 bases from V and 5 bases from J, leaving 13 bases between. CDR3 in amino acids: CASSFVNGGNEKLFF. The CDR3 DNA is TGTGCCAGCAGTTTTGTGAACGGGGGCAATGAAAAACTGTTTTTT.

This clonotype was observed a single time. This could be a read error, since a much larger clone is one nucleotide away. V usage is TRBV25-1 and J usage is TRBJ1-3; no reliable D call. This CDR3 comprises 14 residues. CDR1 is MGHDK, CDR2 SYGVNS, per germline. The CDR3 sequence: CASSQKGSENTIYF. For the CDR3, the DNA is TGTGCCAGCAGTCAAAAGGGCTCTGAAAACACCATATATTTT. Full variable domain (remainder filled in from reference TRBV25-1 and TRBJ1-3): EADIYQTPRYLVIGTGKKITLECSQTMGHDKMYWYQQDPGMELHLIHYSYGVNSTEKGDLSSESTVSRIRTEHFPLTLESARPSHTSQYLCASSQKGSENTIYFGEGSWLTVV.

Comments on this clonotype: It may be a read error: a sequence one base away is much more abundant. The V call is TRBV6-1, the J call TRBJ2-7, with TRBD2 matching over 11 bases. Trimming at V came to 6 bases and at J to 0 bases, leaving 4 bases not matched to a gene. Looked up from germline, CDR1 is MNHNS and CDR2 is SASEGT. The CDR3 length is 15 residues. CDR3 DNA: TGTGCCAGCAGCCAGGGACTAGCGGTCTCCTACGAGCAGTACTTC. As protein: CASSQGLAVSYEQYF.

In its sample, this clonotype was seen many times. The rearrangement links TRBV5-5 to TRBJ2-3; D possibly corresponds to TRBD1 (5 bases). The CDR3 runs 14 residues. Germline-derived CDR1 and CDR2 are SGHKS and YYEKEE (reference sequence). The V end lost 4 bases, the J end lost 2 bases, and 11 bases lay between the germline ends. The CDR3, as DNA: TGTGCCAGCAGCCCTGGACAAGACACAGATACGCAGTATTTT. This gives the protein CASSPGQDTDTQYF.

This clonotype was observed at least ten times. The gene calls are TRBV15 and TRBJ1-2, with D unclear. This CDR3 has 12 residues. CDR1 LNHNV and CDR2 YYDKDF come from the germline V gene (reference sequence). V was trimmed by 3 bases and J by 4 bases, leaving 6 bases between them. CDR3 in amino acids: CATSSVFYGYTF. CDR3 bases: TGTGCCACCAGCAGTGTCTTCTATGGCTACACCTTC.

This clonotype appeared many times. The chain uses TRBV5-1 and TRBJ2-2; D is possibly TRBD1 (6 bases). The CDR3 length is 14 residues. V lost 3 bases and J lost 5, with 11 bases in between. Germline V CDR1 and CDR2: SGHRS, YFSETQ. CDR3 DNA: TGCGCCAGCAGCTCCCACAGGGAGACCGGGGAGCTGTTTTTT. Translating it yields CASSSHRETGELFF.

This clonotype is labeled medium-sized. The CDR3 loop is CASSLEPGPNEQYF. Here the CDR3 DNA reads TGCGCCAGCAGCCTCGAGCCGGGTCCCAACGAGCAGTACTTC. The V gene is TRBV4-1, the J gene TRBJ2-7; D is unclear. Germline loops: CDR1 MGHRA, CDR2 YSYEKL. Trimming left V 4 bases short and J 5 bases short, with 15 bases between. The CDR3 contains 14 residues.